This T cell receptor (beta chain) appears in the sequencing data of a study of cytomegalovirus exposure and HLA in healthy donors. Study-level information: A later analysis reported the roughly 120 validation repertoires used the same platform as the 666 first-cohort repertoires. Findings and caveats of the study: Cytomegalovirus status was reportedly diagnosed by the classifier with high sensitivity and specificity.

From the 120-subject validation cohort, which was separate from the roughly 700-subject first cohort, the donors were drawn. The V gene lost 3 bases and the J gene lost 9 bases, with 14 bases spanning the gap. The CDR3 extends over 12 amino acids. Germline values: CDR1 SQVTM, CDR2 ANQGSEA. TCRdb keeps only in-frame clones here, not all; method: immunoSEQ multiplex PCR. The sample has around 100,000 clones; around 84% are singletons. On this clone: Its antigen is unidentified.

Sequenced material: PBMCs. The clonotype originates from a man younger than 30 in good health and CMV-seropositive. The gene calls are TRBV29-1 and TRBJ2-5; a weak D match, TRBD1 (6 bases). CDR3 sequence: CSVDAHRASQYF. The DNA for the CDR3 is TGCAGCGTTGATGCCCACAGGGCGTCCCAGTACTTC.